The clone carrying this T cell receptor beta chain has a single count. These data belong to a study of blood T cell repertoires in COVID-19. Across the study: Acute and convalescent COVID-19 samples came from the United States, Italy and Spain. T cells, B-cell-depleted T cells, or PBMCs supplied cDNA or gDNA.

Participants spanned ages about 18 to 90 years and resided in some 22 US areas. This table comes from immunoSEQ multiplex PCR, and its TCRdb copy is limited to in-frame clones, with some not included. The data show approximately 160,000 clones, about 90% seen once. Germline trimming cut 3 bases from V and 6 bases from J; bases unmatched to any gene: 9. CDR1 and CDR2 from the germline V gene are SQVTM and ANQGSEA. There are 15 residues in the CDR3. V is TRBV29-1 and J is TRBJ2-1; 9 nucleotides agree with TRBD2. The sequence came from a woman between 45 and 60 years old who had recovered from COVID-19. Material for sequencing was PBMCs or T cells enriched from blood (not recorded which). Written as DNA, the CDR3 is TGCAGCGTTGACGGAGCGGGGGGTCTACTCAATGAGCAGTTCTTC. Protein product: CSVDGAGGLLNEQFF.